The source of this T cell receptor beta chain is a study of control samples from healthy donors and cancer patients. The CDR3 loop spans 17 amino acids. Germline CDR1 is MGHRA and CDR2 is YSYEKL. Trimming removed 0 bases at V and 0 bases at J, with 15 bases between. TCRdb keeps only in-frame clones here, not all; method: immunoSEQ multiplex PCR. The sample records under 70,000 clones, 90% being singletons. V gene TRBV4-1 combines with J gene TRBJ2-7, with D possibly being TRBD1 (7 bases). The specimen was PBMCs. The clonotype comes from a woman in her 50s with colorectal cancer. In DNA, the CDR3 is TGCGCCAGCAGCCAAGATCAGGGGGGACTCAGCTCCTACGAGCAGTACTTC. It yields the protein CASSQDQGGLSSYEQYF.